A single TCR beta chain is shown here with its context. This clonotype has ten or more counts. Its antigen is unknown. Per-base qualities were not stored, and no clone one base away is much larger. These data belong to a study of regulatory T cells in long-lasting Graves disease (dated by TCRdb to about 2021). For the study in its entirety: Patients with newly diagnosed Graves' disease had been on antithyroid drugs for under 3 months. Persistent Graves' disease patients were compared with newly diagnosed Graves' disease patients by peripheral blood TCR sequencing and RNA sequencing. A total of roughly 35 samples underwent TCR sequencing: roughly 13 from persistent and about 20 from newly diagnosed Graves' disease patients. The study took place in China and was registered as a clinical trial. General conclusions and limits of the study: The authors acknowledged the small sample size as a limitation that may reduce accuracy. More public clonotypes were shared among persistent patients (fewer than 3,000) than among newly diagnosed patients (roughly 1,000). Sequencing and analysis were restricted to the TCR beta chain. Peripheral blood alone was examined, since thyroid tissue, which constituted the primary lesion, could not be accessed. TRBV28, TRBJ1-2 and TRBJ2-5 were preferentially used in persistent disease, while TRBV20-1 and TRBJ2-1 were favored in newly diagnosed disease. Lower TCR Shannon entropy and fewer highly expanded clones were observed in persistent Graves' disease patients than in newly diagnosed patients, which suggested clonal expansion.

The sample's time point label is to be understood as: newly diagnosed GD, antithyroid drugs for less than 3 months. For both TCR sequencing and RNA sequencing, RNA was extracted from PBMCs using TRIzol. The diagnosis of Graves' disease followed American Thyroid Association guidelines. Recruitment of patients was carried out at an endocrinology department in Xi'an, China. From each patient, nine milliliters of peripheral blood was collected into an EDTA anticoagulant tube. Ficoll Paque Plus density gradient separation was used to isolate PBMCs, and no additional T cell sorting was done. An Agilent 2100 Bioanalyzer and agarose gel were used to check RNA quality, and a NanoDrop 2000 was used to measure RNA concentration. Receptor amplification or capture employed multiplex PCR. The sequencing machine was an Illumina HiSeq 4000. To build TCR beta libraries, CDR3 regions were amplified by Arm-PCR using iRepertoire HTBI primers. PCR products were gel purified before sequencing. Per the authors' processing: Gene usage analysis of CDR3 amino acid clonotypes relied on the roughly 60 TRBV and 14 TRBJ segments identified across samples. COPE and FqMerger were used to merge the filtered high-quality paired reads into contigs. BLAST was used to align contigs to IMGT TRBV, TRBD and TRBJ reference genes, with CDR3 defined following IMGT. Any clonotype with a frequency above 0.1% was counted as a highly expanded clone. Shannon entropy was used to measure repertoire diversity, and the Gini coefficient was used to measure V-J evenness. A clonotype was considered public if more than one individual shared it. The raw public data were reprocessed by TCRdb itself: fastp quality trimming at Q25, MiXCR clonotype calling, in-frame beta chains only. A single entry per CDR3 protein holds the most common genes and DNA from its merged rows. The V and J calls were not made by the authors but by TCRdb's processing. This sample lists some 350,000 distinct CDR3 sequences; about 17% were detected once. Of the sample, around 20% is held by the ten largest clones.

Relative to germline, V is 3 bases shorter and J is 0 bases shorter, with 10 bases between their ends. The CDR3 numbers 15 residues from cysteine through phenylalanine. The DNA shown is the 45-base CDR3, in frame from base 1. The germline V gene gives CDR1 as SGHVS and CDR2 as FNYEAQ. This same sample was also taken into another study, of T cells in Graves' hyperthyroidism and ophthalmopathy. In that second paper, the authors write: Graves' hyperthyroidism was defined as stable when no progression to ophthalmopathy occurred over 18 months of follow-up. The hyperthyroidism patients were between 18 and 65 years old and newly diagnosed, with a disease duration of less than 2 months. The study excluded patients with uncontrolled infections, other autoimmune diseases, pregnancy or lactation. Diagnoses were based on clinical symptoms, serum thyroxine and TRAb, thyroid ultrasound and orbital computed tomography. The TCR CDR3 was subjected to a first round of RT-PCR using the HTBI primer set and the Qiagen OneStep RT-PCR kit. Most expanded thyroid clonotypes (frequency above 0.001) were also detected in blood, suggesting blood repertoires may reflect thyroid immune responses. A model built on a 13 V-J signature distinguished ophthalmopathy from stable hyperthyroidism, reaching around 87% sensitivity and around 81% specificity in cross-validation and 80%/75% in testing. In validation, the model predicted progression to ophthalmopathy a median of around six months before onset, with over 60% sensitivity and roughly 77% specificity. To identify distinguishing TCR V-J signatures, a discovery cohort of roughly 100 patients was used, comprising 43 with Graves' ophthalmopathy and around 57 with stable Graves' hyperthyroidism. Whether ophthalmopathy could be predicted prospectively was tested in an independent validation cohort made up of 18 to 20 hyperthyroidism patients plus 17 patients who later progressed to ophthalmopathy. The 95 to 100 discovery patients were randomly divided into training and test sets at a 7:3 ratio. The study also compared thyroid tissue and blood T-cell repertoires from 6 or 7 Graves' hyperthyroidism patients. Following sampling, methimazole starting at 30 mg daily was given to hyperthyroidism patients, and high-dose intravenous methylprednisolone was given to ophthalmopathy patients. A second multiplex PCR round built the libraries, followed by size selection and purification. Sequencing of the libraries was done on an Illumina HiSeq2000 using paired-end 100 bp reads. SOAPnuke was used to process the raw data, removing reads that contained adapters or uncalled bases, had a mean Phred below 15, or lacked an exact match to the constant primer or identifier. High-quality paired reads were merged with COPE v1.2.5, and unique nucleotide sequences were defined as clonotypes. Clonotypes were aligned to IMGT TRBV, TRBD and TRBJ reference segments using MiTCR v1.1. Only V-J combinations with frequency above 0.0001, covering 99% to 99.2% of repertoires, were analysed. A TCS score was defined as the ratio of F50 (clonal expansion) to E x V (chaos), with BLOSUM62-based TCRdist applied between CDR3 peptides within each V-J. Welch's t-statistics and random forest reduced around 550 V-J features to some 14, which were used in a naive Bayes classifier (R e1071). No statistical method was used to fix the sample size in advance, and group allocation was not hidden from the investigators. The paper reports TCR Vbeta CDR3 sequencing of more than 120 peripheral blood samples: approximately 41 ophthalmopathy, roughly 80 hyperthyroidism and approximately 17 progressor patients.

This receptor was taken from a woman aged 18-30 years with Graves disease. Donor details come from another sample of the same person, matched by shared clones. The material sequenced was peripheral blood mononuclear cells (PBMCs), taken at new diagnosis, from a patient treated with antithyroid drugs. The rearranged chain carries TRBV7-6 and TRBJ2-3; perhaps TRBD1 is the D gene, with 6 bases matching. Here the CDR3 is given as CASSLDRLSTDTQYF. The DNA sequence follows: TGTGCCAGCAGCTTGGACAGACTTAGCACAGATACGCAGTATTTT.